The next 20 T cell receptor beta chains were all read from a single sample in a study of OX40 agonist ivuxolimab in advanced cancers. Data came from immunoSEQ multiplex PCR; TCRdb stores just in-frame clones and leaves some out. The sample yields roughly 93,000 clones, approximately 90% seen once. The sample consisted of CD4+ or CD8+ T cells sorted from blood, taken in a trial of the OX40 agonist ivuxolimab. The receptors shown here come from an adult with an advanced solid tumor such as melanoma, head and neck, liver or kidney cancer.

The chain joins TRBV2 to TRBJ2-3; 9 nucleotides agree with TRBD2. The CDR3 covers 15 residues. Germline CDR1 and CDR2: SNHLY and FYNNEI. V dropped 6 bases and J dropped 5; count of bases not matched to a gene: 9. The CDR3 here is CASSILASGVDTQYF. The CDR3 DNA sequence: TGTGCCAGCAGCATCCTGGCTAGCGGGGTAGATACGCAGTATTTT. The entire variable domain, with the rest obtained from reference TRBV2 and TRBJ2-3, is as follows: EPEVTQTPSHQVTQMGQEVILRCVPISNHLYFYWYRQILGQKVEFLVSFYNNEISEKSEIFDDQFSVERPDGSNFTLKIRSTKLEDSAMYFCASSILASGVDTQYFGPGTRLTVL.

The chain carries TRBV5-1 and TRBJ2-5, with D possibly being TRBD1 (5 bases). V lost 6 bases to trimming and J lost 5 bases, with 14 bases between them. CDR1 is SGHRS and CDR2 is YFSETQ in the germline V gene. CDR3 length: 13 amino acids. CDR3 region: CASMDGARETQYF. The CDR3 region has the DNA TGCGCCAGCATGGATGGGGCCCGTGAGACCCAGTACTTC.

In its sample, this clone was seen once. The chain couples TRBV13 to TRBJ1-2, with D perhaps TRBD1 (6 bases). There are 15 residues in the CDR3. CDR1 is PRHDT and CDR2 is FYEKMQ in the germline V gene (reference sequence). V shed 5 bases and J shed 5 bases, with 18 bases lying between them. The CDR3 loop is CASSTRQAWGYGYTF. The CDR3 DNA reads as TGTGCCAGCAGCACCCGACAGGCTTGGGGGTATGGCTACACCTTC.

This chain links TRBV11-3 with TRBJ2-3; D may be TRBD1 (5 bases). CDR1 is SGHNT, CDR2 YENEEA, per germline. Trimming pared 4 bases from V and 3 bases from J, leaving 5 bases between. CDR3 length: 12 amino acids. The CDR3 bases are TGTGCCAGCAGCTCAGGGACAGATACGCAGTATTTT. Its protein is CASSSGTDTQYF.

This clone was picked up one time. The chain combines TRBV19 with TRBJ1-5; 9 nucleotides align to TRBD1. The junction had 9 bases not matched to a gene; V was cut back by 3 bases and J by 6 bases. CDR1 is LNHDA and CDR2 is SQIVND in the germline V gene (reference sequence). This CDR3 spans 16 amino acids. Here the CDR3 DNA reads TGTGCCAGTAGTATTTTGACGGGACAGGGTTCTCAGCCCCAGCATTTT. Protein: CASSILTGQGSQPQHF.

This sequence joins TRBV18 and TRBJ1-1; D is possibly TRBD1 (5 bases). The V and J ends lost 3 bases and 0 bases respectively, with 11 bases between them. CDR3 length: 15 amino acids. In germline, CDR1 is KGHSH, CDR2 LQKENI. CDR3 sequence: CASSPPGRLNTEAFF. Written as DNA, the CDR3 is TGTGCCAGCTCACCCCCGGGACGGTTGAACACTGAAGCTTTCTTT.

This sequence joins TRBV11-3 and TRBJ2-5; no clear D gene. Germline CDR1 is SGHNT and CDR2 is YENEEA. The CDR3 has 11 residues. The V gene lost 9 bases and the J gene lost 0 bases, with 5 bases spanning the gap. CDR3 DNA sequence: TGTGCCAGTTCTGACCAAGAGACCCAGTACTTC. Amino acid sequence: CASSDQETQYF.

The V gene is TRBV25-1, the J gene TRBJ2-5; 9 positions match TRBD1. This CDR3 contains 15 residues. Trimming at V came to 5 bases and at J to 2 bases, leaving 6 bases not matched to a gene. In germline, CDR1 is MGHDK, CDR2 SYGVNS. This CDR3 is CASSKGTGPQETQYF. CDR3 coding DNA: TGTGCCAGCAGTAAAGGGACAGGGCCTCAAGAGACCCAGTACTTC. Combining the CDR3 with reference TRBV25-1 and TRBJ2-5 gives the whole variable domain EADIYQTPRYLVIGTGKKITLECSQTMGHDKMYWYQQDPGMELHLIHYSYGVNSTEKGDLSSESTVSRIRTEHFPLTLESARPSHTSQYLCASSKGTGPQETQYFGPGTRLLVL.

V and J are TRBV6-4 and TRBJ2-2, with D tentatively TRBD2 (5 bases). Trimming took 6 bases from V and 6 from J, leaving 11 bases between them. The CDR3 totals 13 residues. Germline V lookup: CDR1 MRHNA, CDR2 SNTAGT. As DNA, the CDR3 is TGTGCCAGCAGGGCCCCGCGGGCCGGGGAGCTGTTTTTT. It yields the protein CASRAPRAGELFF.

The chain employs TRBV6-1 and TRBJ2-1, with D perhaps matching TRBD2 (6 bases). Germline lookup yields CDR1 MNHNS and CDR2 SASEGT. The CDR3 runs to 14 residues. V was shortened by 1 base and J by 10 bases, with 14 bases between the two germline ends. CDR3 in DNA: TGTGCCAGCAGTGAAGTCAGGGACTCTAAAGAGCAGTTCTTC. This codes for CASSEVRDSKEQFF.

The J gene is TRBJ2-1, the V gene TRBV7-2; TRBD2 matches at 10 bases. CDR1 is SGHTA and CDR2 is FQGNSA in the germline V gene. Losses at the gene ends were 5 bases for V and 5 bases for J; bases not matched to a gene: 9. The CDR3 runs to 16 residues. The CDR3 protein is CASSPSSGSPHNEQFF. The CDR3 nucleotides read TGTGCCAGCAGCCCGTCTAGCGGGAGTCCGCACAATGAGCAGTTCTTC.

This chain links TRBV27 with TRBJ2-7; 7 nucleotides agree with TRBD1. V shed 2 bases, J shed 4 bases, and the junction held 8 bases outside the gene matches. The CDR3 loop spans 15 amino acids. CDR1 is MNHEY and CDR2 is SMNVEV in the germline V gene (reference sequence). Here the CDR3 DNA reads TGTGCCAGCAGTTTACGCGGACAGGCCTTTTACGAGCAGTACTTC. It yields the protein CASSLRGQAFYEQYF.

The V gene is TRBV7-6, the J gene TRBJ1-1; D unclear. Germline V gene lookup returns CDR1 SGHVS and CDR2 FNYEAQ. Trimming cost V 8 bases and J 0 bases, with 10 bases left between them. The length of the CDR3 is 13 residues. CDR3 amino acids: CASLKDLNTEAFF. The CDR3 nucleotides read TGTGCCAGCTTGAAGGATCTGAACACTGAAGCTTTCTTT.

This chain connects TRBV5-6 to TRBJ2-2; no clear D gene. The length of the CDR3 is 14 residues. The germline CDR1 and CDR2 sequences are SGHDT and YYEEEE. Trimming removed 4 bases from V and 1 base from J, with 8 bases in between. CDR3 protein: CASSPIGNTGELFF. CDR3 bases: TGTGCCAGCAGCCCCATTGGGAACACCGGGGAGCTGTTTTTT. Based on the CDR3 plus reference TRBV5-6 and TRBJ2-2, the full variable domain is DAGVTQSPTHLIKTRGQQVTLRCSPKSGHDTVSWYQQALGQGPQFIFQYYEEEERQRGNFPDRFSGHQFPNYSSELNVNALLLGDSALYLCASSPIGNTGELFFGEGSRLTVL.

V gene TRBV6-6 combines with J gene TRBJ2-2; weak D call: TRBD1 (5 bases). CDR3 size: 13 residues. CDR1 is MNHNY and CDR2 is SVGAGI in the germline V gene (reference sequence). Trimming took off 5 bases at V and 6 bases at J, with 10 bases between the two ends. CDR3 region: CASSGHEAGELFF. The DNA for the CDR3 is TGTGCCAGCAGTGGACACGAGGCCGGGGAGCTGTTTTTT.

The chain couples TRBV4-2 to TRBJ2-1, with D possibly being TRBD2 (8 bases). CDR1 is LGHNA, CDR2 YNFKEQ, per germline. The V gene lost 7 bases and the J gene lost 0 bases, with 19 bases spanning the gap. This CDR3 spans 17 amino acids. The CDR3: CASTKGAGGSSYNEQFF. The CDR3, as DNA: TGTGCCAGCACCAAGGGGGCGGGAGGAAGCTCCTACAATGAGCAGTTCTTC.

The chain uses TRBV18 and TRBJ2-5; D is ambiguous. Germline loops: CDR1 KGHSH, CDR2 LQKENI. Trimming took 0 bases from V and 1 from J, leaving 6 bases between them. CDR3 length equals 14 residues. Here the CDR3 reads CASSPPQPQETQYF. DNA for the CDR3: TGTGCCAGCTCACCACCCCAGCCCCAAGAGACCCAGTACTTC. Full variable domain (rest looked up from reference TRBV18 and TRBJ2-5): NAGVMQNPRHLVRRRGQEARLRCSPMKGHSHVYWYRQLPEEGLKFMVYLQKENIIDESGMPKERFSAEFPKEGPSILRIQQVVRGDSAAYFCASSPPQPQETQYFGPGTRLLVL.

This clone has only a few counts. This chain joins TRBV5-1 and TRBJ1-4; 12 positions agree with TRBD1. CDR3 size: 16 residues. Germline lookup yields CDR1 SGHRS and CDR2 YFSETQ. V trimming: 0 bases; J trimming: 7 bases; junction bases outside the gene matches: 4. The CDR3 is CASSLVGTGGSEKLFF. CDR3 in DNA: TGCGCCAGCAGCTTGGTTGGGACAGGGGGCAGTGAAAAACTGTTTTTT.

The rearrangement joins TRBV6-5 to TRBJ2-2; no clear D gene. The germline V and J ends were trimmed by 2 bases and 4 bases, with 5 bases remaining between them. The CDR3 has 13 residues. Germline V CDR1 and CDR2: MNHEY, SVGAGI. CDR3 in amino acids: CASSYGATGELFF. The CDR3 coding sequence is TGTGCCAGCAGTTACGGCGCCACCGGGGAGCTGTTTTTT.

J is TRBJ1-2 and V is TRBV6-1, with D hard to call. This CDR3 spans 14 amino acids. CDR1 and CDR2 (germline): MNHNS, SASEGT. The V gene lost 0 bases and the J gene lost 8 bases, with 13 bases spanning the gap. The CDR3 reads CASSEATAGGGYTF. CDR3 bases: TGTGCCAGCAGTGAAGCGACCGCCGGCGGGGGCTACACCTTC.